Only one count was recorded for the clone carrying this T cell receptor beta chain. The antigen is unknown. Both 60 Vbeta primers and 13 Jbeta primers went into the PCR. Produced via immunoSEQ multiplex PCR; TCRdb's table is partial and in-frame only. The table has 110,000 to 150,000 clones, approximately 82% seen once. The entry originates in a study of cytomegalovirus exposure and HLA in healthy donors. Study-wide results and caveats: Earlier analysis yielded a pattern in which most TCR beta V segments were productive about 87% or about 30% of the time. Rare sequences made up most TCRs, while some public TCRs were found in many donors. A later analysis revealed that TCR association rates differed between HLA loci, peaking at DRB1 and bottoming out at HLA-C.

The germline V gene encodes CDR1 PRHDT and CDR2 FYEKMQ (reference sequence). The CDR3 covers 17 residues. Trimming took 4 bases from V and 0 from J; bases not matched to a gene: 6. This TCR came from a woman aged 55 to 70 in good health and CMV-seropositive. The sequenced sample was PBMCs. V is TRBV13 and J is TRBJ2-3; TRBD1 aligns across 11 bases. CDR3 residues: CASSSSGTGGSTDTQYF. DNA for the CDR3: TGTGCCAGCAGCTCCTCCGGGACAGGGGGGAGCACAGATACGCAGTATTTT.